What follows is one T cell receptor (beta chain) and its context. Its antigen is still unknown. This sample was taken from a study of OX40 agonist ivuxolimab in advanced cancers. Study summary: With ivuxolimab, an agonistic anti-OX40 (CD134) antibody, patients were treated.

Study-wide findings and caveats: In general, CD8+ T cells held more expanded clones than CD4+ did, on average. Low levels of normalized T-cell clonal expansion also appeared in some nonresponders.

The repertoire was sequenced with immunoSEQ multiplex PCR; TCRdb's copy has only in-frame clones and lacks some. The sample records roughly 73,000 clones, around nine tenths being singletons. Systemic immunosuppression or a history of autoimmune disease excluded patients. The sequence was collected from an adult with an advanced solid tumor such as melanoma, head and neck, liver or kidney cancer. The sample consisted of CD4+ or CD8+ T cells sorted from blood, taken in a trial of the OX40 agonist ivuxolimab.

The chain's CDR3 is CASRGGQSEKLFF. The CDR3 region has the DNA TGCGCCAGCAGAGGGGGGCAGAGTGAAAAACTGTTTTTT. This chain links TRBV5-1 with TRBJ1-4; D is perhaps TRBD1 (6 bases). Trimming took off 5 bases at V and 7 bases at J, with 12 bases between the two ends. Germline V CDR1 and CDR2: SGHRS, YFSETQ. CDR3 length: 13 residues.